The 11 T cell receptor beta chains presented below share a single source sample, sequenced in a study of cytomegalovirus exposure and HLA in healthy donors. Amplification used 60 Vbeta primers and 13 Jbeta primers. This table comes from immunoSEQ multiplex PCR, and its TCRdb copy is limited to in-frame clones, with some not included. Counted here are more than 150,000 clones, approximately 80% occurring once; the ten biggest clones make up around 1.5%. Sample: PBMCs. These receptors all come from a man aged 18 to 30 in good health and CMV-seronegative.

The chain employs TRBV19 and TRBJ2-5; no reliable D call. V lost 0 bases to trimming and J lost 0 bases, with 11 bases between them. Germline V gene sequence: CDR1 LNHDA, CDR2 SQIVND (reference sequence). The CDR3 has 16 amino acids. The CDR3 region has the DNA TGTGCCAGTAGTATAGAGATTCGCGGTTACCAAGAGACCCAGTACTTC. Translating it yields CASSIEIRGYQETQYF.

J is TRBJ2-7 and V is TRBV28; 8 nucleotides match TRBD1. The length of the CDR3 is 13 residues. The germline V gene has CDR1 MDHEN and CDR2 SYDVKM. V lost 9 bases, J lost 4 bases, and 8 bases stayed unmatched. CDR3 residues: CASTRTGLYEQYF. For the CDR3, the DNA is TGTGCCAGTACCCGGACAGGGCTTTACGAGCAGTACTTC.

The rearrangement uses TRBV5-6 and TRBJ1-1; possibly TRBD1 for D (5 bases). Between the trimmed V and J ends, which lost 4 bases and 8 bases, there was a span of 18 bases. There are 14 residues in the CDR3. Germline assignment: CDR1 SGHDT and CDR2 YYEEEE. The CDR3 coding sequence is TGTGCCAGCAGCCCACAGGCCCGGCCTAGGGAAGCTTTCTTT. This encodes CASSPQARPREAFF. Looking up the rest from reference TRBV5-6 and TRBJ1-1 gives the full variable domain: DAGVTQSPTHLIKTRGQQVTLRCSPKSGHDTVSWYQQALGQGPQFIFQYYEEEERQRGNFPDRFSGHQFPNYSSELNVNALLLGDSALYLCASSPQARPREAFFGQGTRLTVV.

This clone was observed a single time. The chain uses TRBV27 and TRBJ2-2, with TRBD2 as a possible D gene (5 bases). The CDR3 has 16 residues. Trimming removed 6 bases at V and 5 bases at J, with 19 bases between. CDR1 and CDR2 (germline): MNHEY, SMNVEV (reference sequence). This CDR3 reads CASSSSAGEWTGELFF. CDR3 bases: TGTGCCAGCAGCTCATCCGCGGGTGAATGGACCGGGGAGCTGTTTTTT.

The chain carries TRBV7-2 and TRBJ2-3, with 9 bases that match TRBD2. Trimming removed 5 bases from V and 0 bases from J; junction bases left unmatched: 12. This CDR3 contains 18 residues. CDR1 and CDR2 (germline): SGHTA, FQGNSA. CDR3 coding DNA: TGTGCCAGCAGCGGGATAGGAAGCGGGGGGTATAGCACAGATACGCAGTATTTT. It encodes CASSGIGSGGYSTDTQYF.

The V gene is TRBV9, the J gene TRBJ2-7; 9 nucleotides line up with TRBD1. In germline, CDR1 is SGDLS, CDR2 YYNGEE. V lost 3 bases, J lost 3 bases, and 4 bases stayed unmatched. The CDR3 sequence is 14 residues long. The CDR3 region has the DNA TGTGCCAGCAGCGCACAGGGGGCCAACTACGAGCAGTACTTC. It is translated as CASSAQGANYEQYF.

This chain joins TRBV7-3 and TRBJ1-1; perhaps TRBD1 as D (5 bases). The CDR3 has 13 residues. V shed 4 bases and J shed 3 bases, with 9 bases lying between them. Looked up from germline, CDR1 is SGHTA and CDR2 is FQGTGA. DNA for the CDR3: TGTGCCAGCAGCTCAGGACACGACACTGAAGCTTTCTTT. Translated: CASSSGHDTEAFF.

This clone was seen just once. The CDR3 region has the DNA TGCGCCAGCACCCGGGGGACTAGCGGGGGGGGAGAGACCCAGTACTTC. As protein: CASTRGTSGGGETQYF. The chain combines TRBV5-1 with TRBJ2-5, with 16 nucleotides matching TRBD2. Trimming removed 6 bases from V and 4 bases from J; junction bases left unmatched: 6. The CDR3 is made up of 16 amino acids. The germline V gene encodes CDR1 SGHRS and CDR2 YFSETQ.

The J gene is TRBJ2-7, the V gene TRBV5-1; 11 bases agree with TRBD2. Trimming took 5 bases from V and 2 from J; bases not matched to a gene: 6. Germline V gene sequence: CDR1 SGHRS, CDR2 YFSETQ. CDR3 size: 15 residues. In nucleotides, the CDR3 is TGCGCCAGCAGTCCTAGCGGGGGGCCTCCCTACGAGCAGTACTTC. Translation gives CASSPSGGPPYEQYF.

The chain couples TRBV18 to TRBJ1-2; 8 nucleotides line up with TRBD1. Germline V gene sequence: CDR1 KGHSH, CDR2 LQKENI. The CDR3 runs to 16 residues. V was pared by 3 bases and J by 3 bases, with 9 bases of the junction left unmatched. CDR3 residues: CASSPTGQGRDYGYTF. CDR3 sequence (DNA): TGTGCCAGCTCACCGACCGGACAGGGAAGGGACTATGGCTACACCTTC.

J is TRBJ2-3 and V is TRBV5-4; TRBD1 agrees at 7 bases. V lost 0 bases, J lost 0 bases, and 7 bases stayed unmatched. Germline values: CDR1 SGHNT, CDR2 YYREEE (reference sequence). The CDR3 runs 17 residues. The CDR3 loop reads CASSLGGTAPSTDTQYF. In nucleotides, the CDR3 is TGTGCCAGCAGCTTGGGGGGGACAGCTCCTAGCACAGATACGCAGTATTTT.